The 9 T cell receptor beta chains listed next were all sequenced from one sample in a study of T-cell reconstitution after alpha-beta-depleted transplantation in children. Library preparation (for TCRbeta) was performed with unique molecular identifiers. TCRdb recomputed calls from the PCR reads with MiXCR, one row per CDR3 protein. The sample lists about 210,000 distinct CDR3 sequences, over 15% occurring once. The sample here was PBMCs, mostly from graft donor cells, taken 360 days after TCRalphabeta/CD19-depleted stem cell transplant. The source is a male patient aged 2 to 10 who had a stem cell transplant for acute lymphoblastic leukemia, so the T cells may come from the graft donor.

V and J are TRBV7-8 and TRBJ2-2, with D possibly matching TRBD1 (5 bases). CDR3 size: 15 residues. From germline, CDR1 is SGHVS and CDR2 FQNEAQ. The V end lost 5 bases, the J end lost 1 base, and 11 bases lay between the germline ends. The CDR3 here is CASSALDRNTGELFF. The CDR3 region has the DNA TGTGCCAGCAGCGCGCTTGACAGGAACACCGGGGAGCTGTTTTTT. Variable domain in full (rest from reference TRBV7-8 and TRBJ2-2): GAGVSQSPRYKVAKRGQDVALRCDPISGHVSLFWYQQALGQGPEFLTYFQNEAQLDKSGLPSDRFFAERPEGSVSTLKIQRTQQEDSAVYLCASSALDRNTGELFFGEGSRLTVL.

This chain links TRBV29-1 with TRBJ2-5; a possible D gene is TRBD2 (6 bases). The CDR3 has 14 amino acids. V lost 6 bases to trimming and J lost 5 bases, with 19 bases between them. Germline V gives CDR1 SQVTM, CDR2 ANQGSEA. CDR3 DNA: TGCAGCGTCGTCGTTTCAGCGGGTCTTGAGACCCAGTACTTC. This sequence encodes CSVVVSAGLETQYF.

The chain employs TRBV30 and TRBJ2-2; D is uncertain. The germline V and J ends were trimmed by 3 bases and 9 bases, with 14 bases remaining between them. This CDR3 comprises 13 residues. Germline assignment: CDR1 GTSNPN and CDR2 SVGIG (reference sequence). The CDR3 DNA is TGTGCCTGGAGCTTCCTCCCAGCCCGGGAGCTGTTTTTT. Protein sequence: CAWSFLPARELFF.

The chain links TRBV2 to TRBJ2-1; a possible D gene is TRBD2 (6 bases). The ends were cut back, 3 bases at V and 7 bases at J, with 13 bases in the middle. The CDR3 spans 14 residues. CDR1 and CDR2 (germline): SNHLY, FYNNEI. As DNA, the CDR3 is TGTGCCAGCAGTGACCAGCGGGCGGGAAATGAGCAGTTCTTC. This sequence encodes CASSDQRAGNEQFF.

In this sample, this clonotype turned up a few times. The chain uses TRBV6-2 or TRBV6-3 and TRBJ2-1; the match to TRBD1 covers 7 bases. The trim removed 5 bases at V and 3 bases at J, leaving 7 bases unmatched. Germline V gives CDR1 MNHEY, CDR2 SVGEGT. The CDR3 extends over 15 amino acids. CDR3 sequence: CASSMTGPLYNEQFF. DNA of the CDR3: TGTGCCAGCAGTATGACAGGGCCACTCTACAATGAGCAGTTCTTC.

In its sample, this clonotype was seen a few times. This chain uses TRBV7-8 with TRBJ2-7; D gene ambiguous. Trimming took off 2 bases at V and 5 bases at J, with 7 bases between the two ends. This CDR3 is 12 amino acids long. Per the germline V gene, CDR1 is SGHVS and CDR2 is FQNEAQ. CDR3 in DNA: TGTGCCAGCAGCTTAATAGGGAACGAGCAGTACTTC. This encodes CASSLIGNEQYF.

This clonotype was observed a handful of times. This chain uses TRBV20-1 with TRBJ1-3; D is perhaps TRBD1 (6 bases). The germline CDR1 and CDR2 sequences are DFQATT and SNEGSKA (reference sequence). CDR3 length: 12 residues. The ends were cut back, 3 bases at V and 4 bases at J, with 7 bases in the middle. CDR3 nucleotides: TGCAGTGCTAGCGGGGGCGGAAACACCATATATTTT. Encoded protein: CSASGGGNTIYF.

The gene calls are TRBV19 and TRBJ1-2; D is undetermined. Germline V CDR1 and CDR2: LNHDA, SQIVND (reference sequence). The CDR3 extends over 13 amino acids. The V and J ends lost 8 bases and 8 bases respectively, with 18 bases between them. The CDR3 is CASHRLRDRGYTF. As DNA, the CDR3 is TGTGCCAGTCATAGACTTCGCGACCGGGGCTACACCTTC.

The chain has TRBV27 and TRBJ1-2; no reliable D call. This CDR3 spans 12 amino acids. Trimming shortened V by 6 bases and J by 9 bases, and 14 bases separated the two germline ends. CDR1 and CDR2 (germline): MNHEY, SMNVEV (reference sequence). This CDR3 reads CASRNITSSYTF. CDR3 sequence (DNA): TGTGCCAGCAGAAATATCACCTCCAGCTACACCTTC.